Listed below are T cell receptor beta chains from one sample, sequenced in a study of OX40 agonist ivuxolimab in advanced cancers. Generated by immunoSEQ multiplex PCR, the TCRdb table keeps only in-frame clones and is missing some. The table shows about 100,000 clones, with roughly 95% occurring only once. Here the sequenced sample was CD4+ or CD8+ T cells sorted from blood, taken in a trial of the OX40 agonist ivuxolimab. The receptor set was obtained from an adult with an advanced solid tumor such as melanoma, head and neck, liver or kidney cancer. The CDR3 runs from the conserved cysteine through the conserved F or W. Each record gives: clone size, V gene, D gene, J gene, CDR3 length, CDR3 protein, CDR3 DNA. A D gene is named only where the DNA matches it firmly. Expanded clones are given a class, and other clones once, few, many or no size at all.

clone_size: once
v_call: TRBV18
d_call: NA
j_call: TRBJ1-1
cdr3_length: 14
cdr3_aa: CASSPIPENTEAFF
cdr3_nt: TGTGCCAGCTCACCGATACCGGAGAACACTGAAGCTTTCTTT

clone_size: NA
v_call: TRBV15
d_call: NA
j_call: TRBJ2-3
cdr3_length: 17
cdr3_aa: CATSSLRGGLSTDTQYF
cdr3_nt: TGTGCCACCAGCAGCCTCAGGGGGGGGCTCAGCACAGATACGCAGTATTTT

clone_size: NA
v_call: TRBV10-3
d_call: NA
j_call: TRBJ2-3
cdr3_length: 17
cdr3_aa: CAISGKRRQGDTDTQYF
cdr3_nt: TGTGCCATCAGTGGAAAGCGGCGGCAAGGGGACACAGATACGCAGTATTTT

clone_size: NA
v_call: TRBV7-2
d_call: TRBD1
j_call: TRBJ2-7
cdr3_length: 11
cdr3_aa: CASRQGVEQYF
cdr3_nt: TGTGCCAGCCGACAGGGCGTCGAGCAGTACTTC

clone_size: NA
v_call: TRBV6-1
d_call: NA
j_call: TRBJ1-6
cdr3_length: 14
cdr3_aa: CASIRPGGGSPLHF
cdr3_nt: TGTGCCAGCATCCGCCCCGGGGGGGGTTCACCCCTCCACTTT

clone_size: NA
v_call: TRBV7-3
d_call: NA
j_call: TRBJ1-1
cdr3_length: 13
cdr3_aa: CASSFSGNTEAFF
cdr3_nt: TGTGCCAGCAGCTTTTCCGGGAACACTGAAGCTTTCTTT

clone_size: NA
v_call: TRBV7-2
d_call: NA
j_call: TRBJ1-4
cdr3_length: 14
cdr3_aa: CASSLNRDGGKLFF
cdr3_nt: TGTGCCAGCAGCTTAAACAGGGATGGGGGAAAACTGTTTTTT

clone_size: once
v_call: TRBV7-6
d_call: TRBD2
j_call: TRBJ2-2
cdr3_length: 18
cdr3_aa: CASSLRASGRVNTGELFF
cdr3_nt: TGTGCCAGCAGCTTAAGGGCTAGCGGGAGGGTAAACACCGGGGAGCTGTTTTTT

clone_size: NA
v_call: TRBV19
d_call: TRBD2
j_call: TRBJ2-1
cdr3_length: 16
cdr3_aa: CASSTEVAGVGYEQFF
cdr3_nt: TGTGCCAGTAGTACTGAAGTAGCGGGAGTTGGGTATGAGCAGTTCTTC

clone_size: NA
v_call: TRBV4-2
d_call: NA
j_call: TRBJ2-7
cdr3_length: 11
cdr3_aa: CASSLVDEQYF
cdr3_nt: TGTGCCAGCAGCTTAGTGGATGAGCAGTACTTC

clone_size: NA
v_call: TRBV10-2
d_call: NA
j_call: TRBJ1-1
cdr3_length: 15
cdr3_aa: CASSEPLSMNTEAFF
cdr3_nt: TGCGCCAGCAGTGAGCCCCTTAGTATGAACACTGAAGCTTTCTTT

clone_size: NA
v_call: TRBV6-6
d_call: TRBD1
j_call: TRBJ2-7
cdr3_length: 15
cdr3_aa: CASNRPGQGAYEQYF
cdr3_nt: TGTGCCAGCAACCGACCGGGACAGGGGGCCTACGAGCAGTACTTC

clone_size: NA
v_call: TRBV5-4
d_call: NA
j_call: TRBJ2-3
cdr3_length: 16
cdr3_aa: CASSSAQDRATDTQYF
cdr3_nt: TGTGCCAGCAGCTCCGCTCAGGACAGAGCCACAGATACGCAGTATTTT

clone_size: NA
v_call: TRBV6-5
d_call: NA
j_call: TRBJ1-1
cdr3_length: 11
cdr3_aa: CASTDRLQAFF
cdr3_nt: TGTGCCAGCACGGACAGACTTCAAGCTTTCTTT

clone_size: NA
v_call: TRBV5-4
d_call: NA
j_call: TRBJ1-2
cdr3_length: 13
cdr3_aa: CASRPAGGYGYTF
cdr3_nt: TGTGCCAGCAGACCGGCTGGGGGCTATGGCTACACCTTC

clone_size: NA
v_call: TRBV5-1
d_call: TRBD1
j_call: TRBJ2-5
cdr3_length: 16
cdr3_aa: CASSPGQGAYRETQYF
cdr3_nt: TGCGCCAGCAGCCCCGGACAGGGGGCGTATAGAGAGACCCAGTACTTC

clone_size: NA
v_call: TRBV30
d_call: NA
j_call: TRBJ1-1
cdr3_length: 18
cdr3_aa: CAWSRARWVLDSNTEAFF
cdr3_nt: TGTGCCTGGAGCAGGGCGAGGTGGGTATTGGATTCGAACACTGAAGCTTTCTTT

clone_size: NA
v_call: TRBV7-8
d_call: NA
j_call: TRBJ1-5
cdr3_length: 15
cdr3_aa: CASSYSGSGNQPQHF
cdr3_nt: TGTGCCAGCAGCTATTCGGGGTCGGGCAATCAGCCCCAGCATTTT

clone_size: NA
v_call: TRBV6-5
d_call: NA
j_call: TRBJ1-6
cdr3_length: 15
cdr3_aa: CASSYWAGSDSPLHF
cdr3_nt: TGTGCCAGCAGTTACTGGGCAGGGAGCGATTCACCCCTCCACTTT